Below are 23 T cell receptor beta chains sequenced from a single sample in a study of Ad26.COV2.S vaccination and SARS-CoV-2 variants. Generated by immunoSEQ multiplex PCR, the TCRdb table keeps only in-frame clones and is missing some. The table includes about 180,000 clones, roughly 87% detected once. The sample here was peripheral blood, taken after recovery from COVID-19. Receptor source: a human donor who had recovered from COVID-19.

The genes are TRBV9 and TRBJ1-1; TRBD1 is a possible D gene (5 bases). Germline V gene lookup returns CDR1 SGDLS and CDR2 YYNGEE. The V and J ends lost 0 bases and 3 bases respectively, with 15 bases between them. The CDR3 runs to 16 residues. The DNA of the CDR3 is TGTGCCAGCAGCGTAGGGCAGGGAGGAGTGGACACTGAAGCTTTCTTT. It translates to CASSVGQGGVDTEAFF.

A few counts support this clone. This sequence joins TRBV4-2 and TRBJ2-1; no firm D call. In germline, CDR1 is LGHNA, CDR2 YNFKEQ. Trimming left V 1 base short and J 5 bases short, with 9 bases between. The CDR3 runs to 14 residues. CDR3 sequence reads: CASSQVGHNNEQFF. The CDR3 bases are TGTGCCAGCAGCCAAGTGGGCCATAACAATGAGCAGTTCTTC.

This clone was picked up one time. The genes are TRBV9 and TRBJ2-3, with D perhaps matching TRBD2 (6 bases). CDR3 length: 15 residues. The germline V gene encodes CDR1 SGDLS and CDR2 YYNGEE. V was shortened by 0 bases and J by 3 bases, with 11 bases between the two germline ends. CDR3 in DNA: TGTGCCAGCAGCGTAGACGGGGGTGGGACAGATACGCAGTATTTT. This encodes CASSVDGGGTDTQYF. Together with reference TRBV9 and TRBJ2-3, the CDR3 gives the full variable domain: DSGVTQTPKHLITATGQRVTLRCSPRSGDLSVYWYQQSLDQGLQFLIQYYNGEERAKGNILERFSAQQFPDLHSELNLSSLELGDSALYFCASSVDGGGTDTQYFGPGTRLTVL.

The chain recombines TRBV5-4 with TRBJ2-2, with D uncertain. CDR3 length: 15 amino acids. Germline assignment: CDR1 SGHNT and CDR2 YYREEE (reference sequence). V dropped 0 bases and J dropped 0 bases, with 6 bases sitting between them. CDR3 sequence reads: CASSLAAANTGELFF. The CDR3 DNA reads TGTGCCAGCAGCTTGGCGGCAGCGAACACCGGGGAGCTGTTTTTT.

The rearrangement links TRBV5-1 to TRBJ2-3; TRBD2 agrees at 9 bases. This CDR3 contains 17 residues. V lost 0 bases to trimming and J lost 4 bases; unmatched junction nucleotides: 9. The germline V gene encodes CDR1 SGHRS and CDR2 YFSETQ. In nucleotides, the CDR3 is TGCGCCAGCAGCTTGGACCGACTAGCGGTCGGCGCAGATACGCAGTATTTT. It yields the protein CASSLDRLAVGADTQYF.

The chain carries TRBV9 and TRBJ1-1, with D perhaps matching TRBD1 (6 bases). Trimming stripped 0 bases from V and 6 bases from J, with 15 bases between. Germline assignment: CDR1 SGDLS and CDR2 YYNGEE. The CDR3 runs to 15 residues. Here the CDR3 reads CASSVAAGDPPEAFF. The CDR3 DNA reads as TGTGCCAGCAGCGTAGCGGCAGGGGATCCGCCTGAAGCTTTCTTT.

The chain couples TRBV6-5 to TRBJ2-7, with TRBD1 as a possible D gene (7 bases). CDR1 MNHEY and CDR2 SVGAGI come from the germline V gene. Trimming left V 0 bases short and J 7 bases short, with 13 bases between. This CDR3 spans 14 amino acids. The CDR3 reads CASSYSTGAGEQYF. DNA for the CDR3: TGTGCCAGCAGTTACTCAACAGGGGCGGGGGAGCAGTACTTC.

The genes are TRBV5-1 and TRBJ2-1, with 11 nucleotides matching TRBD2. The CDR3 is 19 amino acids. Germline V lookup: CDR1 SGHRS, CDR2 YFSETQ. V trimming: 4 bases; J trimming: 6 bases; junction bases outside the gene matches: 18. CDR3 DNA: TGCGCCAGCAGCCCGCTGGTTTTAGCGGGAGGGCCCTTTTCCAATGAGCAGTTCTTC. It translates to CASSPLVLAGGPFSNEQFF.

The chain links TRBV7-2 to TRBJ1-1, with 7 bases matching TRBD1. The V gene's germline CDR1 is SGHTA and CDR2 FQGNSA. With V trimmed by 2 bases and J by 10 bases, 7 bases remained unmatched. This CDR3 contains 13 residues. CDR3 loop: CASSLSKTGAAFF. In nucleotides, the CDR3 is TGTGCCAGCAGCTTAAGTAAAACAGGGGCAGCTTTCTTT.

The rearrangement joins TRBV5-1 to TRBJ1-2; D is unresolved. Per germline, CDR1 SGHRS and CDR2 YFSETQ. The CDR3 covers 12 residues. Trimming stripped 1 base from V and 8 bases from J, with 9 bases between. CDR3 region: CASSLSGWGYTF. The CDR3 DNA reads as TGCGCCAGCAGCTTGTCAGGATGGGGCTACACCTTC.

This sequence joins TRBV5-1 and TRBJ2-3; D might be TRBD1 or TRBD2, each matching 5 bases. The CDR3 consists of 14 residues. Germline values: CDR1 SGHRS, CDR2 YFSETQ. Trimming removed 1 base at V and 2 bases at J, with 8 bases between. The CDR3 is CASSLSGTTDTQYF. CDR3 sequence (DNA): TGCGCCAGCAGCTTGTCGGGGACCACAGATACGCAGTATTTT.

The chain employs TRBV28 and TRBJ2-3; 12 bases fit TRBD2. The CDR3 consists of 21 residues. The germline V gene encodes CDR1 MDHEN and CDR2 SYDVKM. J lost 0 bases, V lost 8 bases, and 21 bases had no gene match. CDR3 bases: TGTGCCAGCTTCCCGTTAGTCTTGCCTAGCGGGGGGGAGTCTAGCACAGATACGCAGTATTTT. This gives the protein CASFPLVLPSGGESSTDTQYF. Using reference TRBV28 and TRBJ2-3 for the parts outside the CDR3, the full variable domain is DVKVTQSSRYLVKRTGEKVFLECVQDMDHENMFWYRQDPGLGLRLIYFSYDVKMKEKGDIPEGYSVSREKKERFSLILESASTNQTSMYLCASFPLVLPSGGESSTDTQYFGPGTRLTVL.

The rearrangement joins TRBV5-6 to TRBJ1-6; D not certain. Trimming left V 4 bases short and J 11 bases short, with 19 bases between. Germline-derived CDR1 and CDR2 are SGHDT and YYEEEE. This CDR3 contains 15 residues. For the CDR3, the DNA is TGTGCCAGCAGCCCGGGTTCCGGACCCCGGCCACCCCTCCACTTT. This gives the protein CASSPGSGPRPPLHF.

The chain recombines TRBV10-3 with TRBJ1-1, with D maybe TRBD1 (5 bases). The V gene lost 7 bases and the J gene lost 1 base, with 10 bases spanning the gap. CDR1 ENHRY and CDR2 SYGVKD come from the germline V gene. The CDR3 contains 13 residues. The CDR3 sequence is CAITGTGNTEAFF. In DNA form, the CDR3 reads TGTGCCATCACCGGGACGGGGAACACTGAAGCTTTCTTT.

This chain uses TRBV27 with TRBJ1-6; D is ambiguous. The CDR3 is 14 amino acids. Germline V gives CDR1 MNHEY, CDR2 SMNVEV (reference sequence). The germline V and J ends were trimmed by 3 bases and 7 bases, with 10 bases remaining between them. In DNA, the CDR3 is TGTGCCAGCAGTTTTAGGCAGACAAATTCACCCCTCCACTTT. Translating it yields CASSFRQTNSPLHF.

Only a few counts were recorded for this clone. The chain joins TRBV7-3 to TRBJ1-1; D unresolved. Per the germline V gene, CDR1 is SGHTA and CDR2 is FQGTGA. V was shortened by 1 base and J by 1 base, with 10 bases between the two germline ends. The CDR3 length is 15 residues. The CDR3 region is CASSLSSGTNTEAFF. CDR3 nucleotides: TGTGCCAGCAGCTTAAGTTCAGGAACGAACACTGAAGCTTTCTTT.

CDR3 DNA: TGTGCCAGCAGCATGACAGGATTTGCGAACACCGGGGAGCTGTTTTTT. Encoded protein: CASSMTGFANTGELFF. V gene TRBV5-4 combines with J gene TRBJ2-2; possible D gene TRBD1, 6 bases. V was trimmed by 4 bases and J by 0 bases, leaving 13 bases between them. The CDR3 runs to 16 residues. Per the germline V gene, CDR1 is SGHNT and CDR2 is YYREEE (reference sequence).

This sequence joins TRBV25-1 and TRBJ2-5, with a tentative D call TRBD2 (5 bases). This CDR3 region has 13 residues. Germline V gives CDR1 MGHDK, CDR2 SYGVNS. The V and J ends lost 0 bases and 5 bases respectively, with 7 bases between them. The CDR3 region is CASSEYRGETQYF. DNA of the CDR3: TGTGCCAGCAGTGAATACCGCGGGGAGACCCAGTACTTC. Full variable domain (missing parts from reference TRBV25-1 and TRBJ2-5): EADIYQTPRYLVIGTGKKITLECSQTMGHDKMYWYQQDPGMELHLIHYSYGVNSTEKGDLSSESTVSRIRTEHFPLTLESARPSHTSQYLCASSEYRGETQYFGPGTRLLVL.

The CDR3, as DNA: TGTGCCTGGAGTGTGGGGCCGGGTCATGGCTACACCTTC. It yields the protein CAWSVGPGHGYTF. The chain is built from TRBV30 and TRBJ1-2, with D perhaps matching TRBD1 (5 bases). This CDR3 has 13 amino acids. Germline assignment: CDR1 GTSNPN and CDR2 SVGIG (reference sequence). V was trimmed by 0 bases and J by 6 bases, leaving 11 bases between them.

V usage is TRBV5-1 and J usage is TRBJ1-1; TRBD1 agrees at 8 bases. The germline V gene has CDR1 SGHRS and CDR2 YFSETQ. This CDR3 contains 15 residues. Trimming took 0 bases from V and 2 from J; bases not matched to a gene: 3. The CDR3 nucleotides read TGCGCCAGCAGCTTGGTTGCAGGGGGCAACACTGAAGCTTTCTTT. Translating gives CASSLVAGGNTEAFF.

This clone came up once. The chain recombines TRBV6-5 with TRBJ2-5; possibly TRBD1 or TRBD2 for D (7 bases each). V was pared by 6 bases and J by 7 bases, with 15 bases between. CDR1 is MNHEY, CDR2 SVGAGI, per germline. This CDR3 has 13 amino acids. The CDR3 sequence: CASRGGGVVTQYF. Here the CDR3 DNA reads TGTGCCAGCAGGGGAGGGGGCGTGGTGACCCAGTACTTC.

The J gene is TRBJ2-3, the V gene TRBV4-2; D is unclear. The CDR3 has 16 amino acids. V was shortened by 4 bases and J by 2 bases, with 16 bases between the two germline ends. Per the germline V gene, CDR1 is LGHNA and CDR2 is YNFKEQ. As DNA, the CDR3 is TGTGCCAGCAGCCTCCTGAGAGGCGGACCCACAGATACGCAGTATTTT. This gives the protein CASSLLRGGPTDTQYF.

The rearrangement uses TRBV12-5 and TRBJ2-1; TRBD2 agrees at 12 bases. Trimming at V came to 1 base and at J to 9 bases, leaving 4 bases not matched to a gene. The CDR3 extends over 15 amino acids. Germline V gene data show CDR1 as LGHNT and CDR2 as FRNRAP. CDR3 nucleotides: TGTGCTAGTGGTTTGGGACTAGCGGGAGAAAGTGAGCAGTTCTTC. This sequence encodes CASGLGLAGESEQFF.